A selection of T cell receptor beta chains follows, all from one sample in a study of shared clonotypes between healthy human individuals. Libraries were prepared by immunoSEQ multiplex PCR; TCRdb keeps only in-frame clonotypes and omits some of them. This table holds over 1.4 million clones, 96% found once. The sample was naive CD4+ T cells sorted from blood. The receptors here all came from a young man in good health. The CDR3 runs from the conserved cysteine through the conserved F or W. A D gene is named only where the DNA matches it firmly. Clone size is stated in some rows and not others, as once, few, many or a class when expanded.

v_call,d_call,j_call,clone_size,cdr3_aa,cdr3_nt
TRBV2,TRBD1,TRBJ1-2,.,CASRDRRNGYTF,TGTGCCAGCAGGGACAGGAGGAATGGCTACACCTTC
TRBV27,TRBD1,TRBJ1-2,.,CASSWDSTNYGYTF,TGTGCCAGCAGTTGGGACAGCACTAACTATGGCTACACCTTC
TRBV6-5,.,TRBJ2-2,.,CATINTSANTGELFF,TGTGCCACTATTAACACCTCCGCGAACACCGGGGAGCTGTTTTTT
TRBV11-3,.,TRBJ2-5,.,CASSFSEGAQYF,TGTGCCAGCAGCTTCTCGGAAGGGGCCCAGTACTTC
TRBV5-4,.,TRBJ1-4,.,CASKASGQTEKLFF,TGTGCCAGCAAGGCGTCAGGACAGACAGAAAAACTGTTTTTT
TRBV28,TRBD1,TRBJ1-1,.,CASFPGQGGEAFF,TGTGCCAGCTTCCCAGGACAGGGGGGAGAAGCTTTCTTT
TRBV7-8,.,TRBJ2-1,.,CASSYYLSTGGYEQFF,TGTGCCAGCAGCTATTATCTGTCGACCGGAGGCTATGAGCAGTTCTTC
TRBV18,.,TRBJ2-1,.,CASSPQIITADEQFF,TGTGCCAGCTCACCACAAATCATTACGGCTGATGAGCAGTTCTTC
TRBV6-6,.,TRBJ1-4,.,CASSSATGLEELFF,TGTGCCAGCAGTTCCGCGACAGGTCTAGAGGAACTGTTTTTT
TRBV7-9,.,TRBJ2-7,once,CASSLSQGNEQYF,TGTGCCAGCAGCTTATCCCAGGGTAACGAGCAGTACTTC
TRBV9,TRBD1,TRBJ1-3,.,CASSPNRGSTYLSGNTIYF,TGTGCCAGCAGCCCAAACAGGGGATCGACCTACCTCTCTGGAAACACCATATATTTT
TRBV6-5,.,TRBJ2-7,.,CASQLRDSRSYEQYF,TGTGCCAGCCAGTTACGGGACTCCCGCTCCTACGAGCAGTACTTC
TRBV4-3,TRBD2,TRBJ2-3,.,CASSQDPLSGRLRGTQYF,TGCGCCAGCAGCCAGGATCCCCTTAGCGGGAGGTTGAGGGGTACGCAGTATTTT
TRBV19,TRBD1,TRBJ2-2,.,CASSQGASTGELFF,TGTGCCAGTAGTCAGGGGGCGAGCACCGGGGAGCTGTTTTTT
TRBV14,TRBD2,TRBJ2-7,once,CASRRAGGPYEQYF,TGTGCCAGCAGGAGAGCGGGAGGGCCCTACGAGCAGTACTTC
TRBV10-3,.,TRBJ2-5,.,CAISKTGEETQYF,TGTGCCATCAGTAAGACAGGAGAAGAGACCCAGTACTTC
TRBV4-3,.,TRBJ2-1,.,CASSQDVAGAIYNEQFF,TGCGCCAGCAGCCAAGACGTAGCAGGGGCGATCTACAATGAGCAGTTCTTC
TRBV19,.,TRBJ1-4,.,CASSIRQTTNEKLFF,TGTGCCAGTAGTATAAGACAGACAACTAATGAAAAACTGTTTTTT
TRBV5-1,.,TRBJ1-1,.,CASSLAPWGTEAFF,TGCGCCAGCAGCTTGGCCCCGTGGGGGACTGAAGCTTTCTTT
TRBV28,TRBD2,TRBJ2-3,.,CASSNRLAPDTQYF,TGTGCCAGCAGCAATCGACTAGCGCCGGATACGCAGTATTTT
TRBV5-4,.,TRBJ2-1,.,CASSLVGGEQFF,TGTGCCAGCAGCTTGGTAGGGGGTGAGCAGTTCTTC
TRBV5-3,.,TRBJ2-3,.,CASSQTSVGNTQYF,TGTGCCAGCAGCCAGACCTCCGTCGGGAATACGCAGTATTTT
TRBV15,.,TRBJ2-5,once,CATSRDGVYQETQYF,TGTGCCACCAGCAGAGACGGGGTGTACCAAGAGACCCAGTACTTC
TRBV5-6,TRBD2,TRBJ2-7,once,CASTTPGGSSYEQYF,TGTGCCAGCACTACCCCGGGCGGGAGCTCCTACGAGCAGTACTTC
TRBV18,.,TRBJ2-1,once,CASSPPQAILRNEQFF,TGTGCCAGCTCACCACCCCAGGCAATCTTAAGGAATGAGCAGTTCTTC
TRBV5-5,.,TRBJ2-3,.,CASSLAGTDTQYF,TGTGCCAGCAGCTTAGCGGGCACAGATACGCAGTATTTT
TRBV28,.,TRBJ1-4,.,CASSEDPPPGKLFF,TGTGCCAGCAGCGAGGACCCGCCTCCTGGAAAACTGTTTTTT
TRBV29-1,TRBD1,TRBJ2-7,.,CSVGRQGAHEQYF,TGCAGCGTTGGGAGACAGGGGGCCCACGAGCAGTACTTC
TRBV14,TRBD2,TRBJ2-1,.,CASSPIARGLPYNEQFF,TGTGCCAGCAGCCCTATCGCTCGGGGACTACCCTACAATGAGCAGTTCTTC
TRBV6-1,TRBD2,TRBJ2-1,.,CASSGLAGGYNEQFF,TGTGCCAGCAGTGGTCTAGCGGGTGGGTACAATGAGCAGTTCTTC
TRBV5-1,TRBD2,TRBJ2-5,.,CASSPGLARGTVQETQYF,TGCGCCAGCAGCCCCGGACTAGCGAGGGGAACCGTTCAAGAGACCCAGTACTTC
TRBV10-3,TRBD2,TRBJ2-3,.,CAISESRTSGRVSPRDTQYF,TGTGCCATCAGTGAGTCAAGGACTAGCGGGAGGGTGTCCCCTAGGGATACGCAGTATTTT
TRBV7-3,.,TRBJ2-7,.,CASSLTSRFEQYF,TGTGCCAGCAGCTTAACGAGTAGGTTCGAGCAGTACTTC
TRBV6-5,.,TRBJ2-7,.,CASSKTLGGPYEQYF,TGTGCCAGCAGCAAAACGTTGGGCGGGCCCTACGAGCAGTACTTC
TRBV7-6,.,TRBJ2-6,.,CASSQFSGANVLTF,TGTGCCAGCAGCCAGTTCTCTGGGGCCAACGTCCTGACTTTC
TRBV5-5,.,TRBJ2-1,.,CASSFSGHGYNEQFF,TGTGCCAGCAGCTTCTCGGGCCACGGTTACAATGAGCAGTTCTTC
TRBV7-8,TRBD1,TRBJ2-1,.,CASSLAVTGGTGEQFF,TGTGCCAGCAGCTTAGCGGTAACAGGGGGGACTGGTGAGCAGTTCTTC
TRBV21-1,.,TRBJ2-7,.,CASTYEQYF,TGTGCCAGCACCTACGAGCAGTACTTC
TRBV5-1,TRBD1,TRBJ1-4,.,CASSRTGKDEKLFF,TGCGCCAGCAGCCGGACAGGGAAGGATGAAAAACTGTTTTTT
TRBV6-1,.,TRBJ1-5,.,CASSEGLGQPQHF,TGTGCCAGCAGTGAAGGACTCGGTCAGCCCCAGCATTTT
TRBV12-5,TRBD1,TRBJ1-5,.,CASGLTGDNQPQHF,TGTGCTAGTGGTCTGACAGGGGACAATCAGCCCCAGCATTTT
TRBV5-1,.,TRBJ2-1,.,CASSLMAGSSYNEQFF,TGCGCCAGCAGCTTGATGGCGGGCAGCTCCTACAATGAGCAGTTCTTC
TRBV2,TRBD1,TRBJ1-5,once,CASRGRDRSSSNNQPQHF,TGTGCCAGCAGGGGCCGGGACAGGTCGTCCTCGAATAATCAGCCCCAGCATTTT
TRBV7-9,TRBD1,TRBJ2-1,.,CASSRGRDLVEQFF,TGTGCCAGCAGCAGGGGGCGAGACCTCGTTGAGCAGTTCTTC
TRBV5-1,TRBD2,TRBJ2-2,.,CASSSTLADKTGELFF,TGCGCCAGCAGCTCCACCCTAGCGGACAAAACCGGGGAGCTGTTTTTT
TRBV6-6,.,TRBJ1-3,.,CASSSPTGTGNTIYF,TGTGCCAGCAGCTCACCAACAGGGACTGGAAACACCATATATTTT
TRBV2,TRBD2,TRBJ2-5,.,CASMAGGVRETQYF,TGTGCCAGCATGGCGGGAGGTGTAAGAGAGACCCAGTACTTC
TRBV7-9,TRBD2,TRBJ2-7,.,CASSLVLAGESYEQYF,TGTGCCAGCAGCTTAGTTCTAGCGGGAGAGTCCTACGAGCAGTACTTC
TRBV18,.,TRBJ2-1,.,CASSPFDRFSGEQFF,TGTGCCAGCTCACCTTTCGACAGGTTTAGCGGTGAGCAGTTCTTC
TRBV28,TRBD2,TRBJ2-1,.,CASSSQPGLAQFF,TGTGCCAGCAGTTCCCAACCGGGACTAGCGCAGTTCTTC
TRBV7-8,.,TRBJ2-7,.,CASSLEGGAYSSYEQYF,TGTGCCAGCAGCTTAGAGGGGGGGGCGTACTCTTCCTACGAGCAGTACTTC
TRBV6-1,.,TRBJ2-3,.,CASSEGGITQYF,TGTGCCAGCAGTGAGGGGGGAATAACGCAGTATTTT
TRBV7-9,.,TRBJ2-1,once,CASSSNGQSNEQFF,TGTGCCAGCAGCTCGAATGGACAGAGCAATGAGCAGTTCTTC